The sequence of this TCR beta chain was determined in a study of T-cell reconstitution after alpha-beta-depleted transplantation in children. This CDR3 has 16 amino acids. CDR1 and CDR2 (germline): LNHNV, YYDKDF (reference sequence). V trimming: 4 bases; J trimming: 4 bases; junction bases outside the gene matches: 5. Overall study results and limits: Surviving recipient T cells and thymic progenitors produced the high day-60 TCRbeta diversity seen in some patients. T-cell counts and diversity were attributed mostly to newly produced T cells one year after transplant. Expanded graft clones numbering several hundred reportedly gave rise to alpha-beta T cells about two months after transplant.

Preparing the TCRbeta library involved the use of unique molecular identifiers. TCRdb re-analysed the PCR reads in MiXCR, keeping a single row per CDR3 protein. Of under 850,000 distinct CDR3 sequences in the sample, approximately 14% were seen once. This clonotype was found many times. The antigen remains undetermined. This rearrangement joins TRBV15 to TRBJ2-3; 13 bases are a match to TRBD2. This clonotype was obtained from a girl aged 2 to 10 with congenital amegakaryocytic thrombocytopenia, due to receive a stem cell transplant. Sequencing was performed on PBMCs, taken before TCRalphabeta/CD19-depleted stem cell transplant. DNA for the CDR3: TGTGCCACCAGCACTCGACTAGCGGGAGGTCCAGATACGCAGTATTTT. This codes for CATSTRLAGGPDTQYF. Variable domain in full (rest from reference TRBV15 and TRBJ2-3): DAMVIQNPRYQVTQFGKPVTLSCSQTLNHNVMYWYQQKSSQAPKLLFHYYDKDFNNEADTPDNFQSRRPNTSFCFLDIRSPGLGDTAMYLCATSTRLAGGPDTQYFGPGTRLTVL.